These 8 T cell receptor beta chains came from one sample sequenced in a study of control samples from healthy donors and cancer patients. Sequencing used immunoSEQ multiplex PCR; TCRdb keeps in-frame clones, though not all of them. This table holds 150,000 or so clones, just under 95% found once. The sequenced sample was PBMCs. The receptors stem from a man aged 60-69 years with colorectal cancer.

The genes are TRBV6-5 and TRBJ1-5, with D maybe TRBD1 (6 bases). The CDR3 is 13 amino acids. The V gene lost 6 bases and the J gene lost 4 bases, with 10 bases spanning the gap. Germline loops: CDR1 MNHEY, CDR2 SVGAGI. In DNA form, the CDR3 reads TGTGCCAGCAGCCGGGACACGAATCAGCCCCAGCATTTT. This translates into CASSRDTNQPQHF.

The chain couples TRBV10-3 to TRBJ2-5; D may be TRBD2 (5 bases). The CDR3 has 15 residues. Germline loops: CDR1 ENHRY, CDR2 SYGVKD. The V end was cut by 5 bases, the J end by 1 base, with 14 bases between. CDR3 protein: CAISKKRDPQETQYF. CDR3 DNA sequence: TGTGCCATCAGTAAAAAGAGGGATCCCCAAGAGACCCAGTACTTC.

The chain carries TRBV7-8 and TRBJ1-4; possible D gene TRBD1, 6 bases. Trimming left V 5 bases short and J 3 bases short, with 22 bases between. The CDR3 contains 18 residues. Germline values: CDR1 SGHVS, CDR2 FQNEAQ. The CDR3 reads CASSPRGGMVIPNEKLFF. As DNA, the CDR3 is TGTGCCAGCAGCCCGAGGGGGGGGATGGTTATCCCTAATGAAAAACTGTTTTTT.

V usage is TRBV7-9 and J usage is TRBJ1-2; TRBD1 aligns across 8 bases. V trimming: 5 bases; J trimming: 4 bases; junction bases outside the gene matches: 6. The CDR3 covers 14 residues. Looked up from germline, CDR1 is SEHNR and CDR2 is FQNEAQ (reference sequence). The CDR3 spells CASSPQGESYGYTF. For the CDR3, the DNA is TGTGCCAGCAGCCCACAGGGGGAGAGCTATGGCTACACCTTC.

The rearrangement uses TRBV30 and TRBJ2-2, with D hard to call. The CDR3 loop spans 14 amino acids. Trimming shortened V by 4 bases and J by 5 bases, and 14 bases separated the two germline ends. From germline, CDR1 is GTSNPN and CDR2 SVGIG (reference sequence). The CDR3 region is CAWKVFSKTGELFF. The DNA for the CDR3 is TGTGCCTGGAAGGTTTTTAGTAAGACCGGGGAGCTGTTTTTT.

This chain connects TRBV5-3 to TRBJ2-1, with D maybe TRBD1 (5 bases). TRBV5-3 is marked as an open reading frame, function uncertain. V was cut by 4 bases and J by 4 bases, with 18 bases left in between. The CDR3 is 16 amino acids. The CDR3 protein is CARSAEAGPAYNEQFF. CDR3 bases: TGTGCCAGAAGCGCAGAAGCAGGGCCGGCGTACAATGAGCAGTTCTTC.

This sequence joins TRBV5-1 and TRBJ1-4; 8 positions agree with TRBD1. Germline V gene sequence: CDR1 SGHRS, CDR2 YFSETQ. J lost 8 bases, V lost 4 bases, and 13 bases had no gene match. The CDR3 sequence is 16 residues long. The CDR3 loop reads CASSRTSGTGLEKLFF. In nucleotides, the CDR3 is TGCGCCAGCAGCAGGACATCCGGGACAGGTCTCGAAAAACTGTTTTTT.

For this clone: The same CDR3 also results from other DNA sequences found in this sample. The chain employs TRBV2 and TRBJ2-3; no clear D gene. V was trimmed by 4 bases and J by 6 bases, leaving 5 bases between them. There are 11 residues in the CDR3. Germline CDR1 and CDR2: SNHLY and FYNNEI. DNA for the CDR3: TGTGCCAGCAGTGCCGGGGATACGCAGTATTTT. It yields the protein CASSAGDTQYF. Full variable domain (missing parts from reference TRBV2 and TRBJ2-3): EPEVTQTPSHQVTQMGQEVILRCVPISNHLYFYWYRQILGQKVEFLVSFYNNEISEKSEIFDDQFSVERPDGSNFTLKIRSTKLEDSAMYFCASSAGDTQYFGPGTRLTVL.